This record covers a single T cell receptor (beta chain). Trimming took off 5 bases at V and 4 bases at J, with 13 bases between the two ends. Germline V gene sequence: CDR1 SGHNT, CDR2 YENEEA. The CDR3 spans 14 residues. These data originate in a study of Tregs in tolerant kidney transplant recipients. TCRdb's table, derived via immunoSEQ multiplex PCR, lists solely in-frame clones and lacks some. The sample yields 200,000 to 300,000 clones, roughly four fifths seen once. The V call is TRBV11-3, the J call TRBJ2-3; D is ambiguous. The sample consisted of CD4+ T cells from blood. The clonotype was recovered from a human donor in good health. The CDR3 region has the DNA TGTGCCAGCAGCCCCTCGCCCCTCCCAGATACGCAGTATTTT. It codes for CASSPSPLPDTQYF.